This T cell receptor beta chain appears in the sequencing data of a study of cytomegalovirus exposure and HLA in healthy donors. Germline V gene data show CDR1 as LGHNA and CDR2 as YSLEER. Trimming took off 4 bases at V and 6 bases at J, with 9 bases between the two ends. There are 13 residues in the CDR3. PCR amplification relied on 60 Vbeta primers (plus 13 Jbeta primers). Libraries were prepared by immunoSEQ multiplex PCR; TCRdb keeps only in-frame clonotypes and omits some of them. The repertoire consists of some 190,000 clones, with 76% occurring once and the leading ten covering around 1.6%. This clonotype was obtained from a man aged 18 to 30 in good health and CMV-seronegative. The sample was PBMCs. This rearrangement joins TRBV4-3 to TRBJ2-2, with D unclear. The CDR3 sequence: CASSPRRAGELFF. CDR3 nucleotides: TGCGCCAGCAGCCCTCGGAGAGCCGGGGAGCTGTTTTTT.